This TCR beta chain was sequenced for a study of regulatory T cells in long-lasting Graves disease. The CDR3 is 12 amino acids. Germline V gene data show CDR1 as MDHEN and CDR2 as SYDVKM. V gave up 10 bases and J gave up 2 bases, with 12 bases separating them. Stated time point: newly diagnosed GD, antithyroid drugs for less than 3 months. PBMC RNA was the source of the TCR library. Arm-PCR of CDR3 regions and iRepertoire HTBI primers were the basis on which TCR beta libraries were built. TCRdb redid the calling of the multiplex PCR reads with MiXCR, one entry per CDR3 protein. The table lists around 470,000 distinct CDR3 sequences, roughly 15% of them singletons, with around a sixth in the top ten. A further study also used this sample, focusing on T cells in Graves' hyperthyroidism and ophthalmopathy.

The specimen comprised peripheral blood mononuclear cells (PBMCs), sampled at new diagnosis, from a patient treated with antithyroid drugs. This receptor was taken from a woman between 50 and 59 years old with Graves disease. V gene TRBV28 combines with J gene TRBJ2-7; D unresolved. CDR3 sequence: CATWAETYEQYF. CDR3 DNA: TGTGCCACCTGGGCAGAGACCTACGAGCAGTACTTC.